The source of this T cell receptor (beta chain) is a study of regulatory T cells in long-lasting Graves disease. For TCR beta, libraries came from iRepertoire HTBI primers and Arm-PCR of CDR3 regions. MiXCR, run by TCRdb on the multiplex PCR reads, gives a single entry per CDR3 protein. The table lists roughly 610,000 distinct CDR3 sequences, roughly 15% of them singletons. CDR3 size: 15 residues. The ends lost 4 bases at V and 7 bases at J; junction bases unmatched: 13. This clonotype occurred many times. Time point indicated: newly diagnosed GD, antithyroid drugs for less than 3 months. There was RNA extracted from PBMCs, and the TCR library was made from it. These data were likewise used in another study, on T cells in Graves' hyperthyroidism and ophthalmopathy.

The V and J genes are TRBV12-3 or TRBV12-4 and TRBJ2-7; 7 bases align to TRBD2. This TCR came from a woman younger than 45 with Graves disease. The input for sequencing was peripheral blood mononuclear cells (PBMCs), taken at new diagnosis, from a patient treated with antithyroid drugs. CDR3 in amino acids: CASSSRGRALNEQYF. CDR3 nucleotide sequence: TGTGCCAGCAGTTCCCGAGGGAGGGCCCTAAATGAGCAGTACTTC.